The 21 T cell receptor beta chains reported below all come from one sample, sequenced in a study of human T cells and chemical hapten exposure. TCRdb analysed the RACE reads with MiXCR anew, one entry per CDR3 protein. Counted here are around 99,000 distinct CDR3 sequences, 9.5% to 15% occurring once; the ten biggest clones make up roughly 2.1%. As to time point: patch test 1, 2 weeks after DPC sensitization. Treatment described: therapeutic diphenylcyclopropenone sensitization with weekly scalp DPC. The source was whole blood, collected in connection with sensitization to the hapten diphenylcyclopropenone (DPC). These receptors were taken from a woman aged 40 to 50 with alopecia areata. Some clones in this sample may be carry-over from other donors' samples.

The chain couples TRBV7-3 to TRBJ2-3; D gene unclear. The V gene's germline CDR1 is SGHTA and CDR2 FQGTGA. CDR3 length: 14 residues. The germline V and J ends were trimmed by 8 bases and 2 bases, with 14 bases remaining between them. For the CDR3, the DNA is TGTGCCAGCTTCCTCGTTAGGGACACAGATACGCAGTATTTT. The encoded protein is CASFLVRDTDTQYF.

This clonotype has at least ten counts. The V call is TRBV6-6, the J call TRBJ2-2, with D perhaps TRBD1 or TRBD2 (5 bases each). The CDR3 runs to 15 residues. Germline V gene data show CDR1 as MNHNY and CDR2 as SVGAGI (reference sequence). Deletions cut 3 bases from V and 6 bases from J, with 14 bases between. Here the CDR3 DNA reads TGTGCCAGCAGTTATGGGCTTAGGGGAGCCGGGGAGCTGTTTTTT. Its protein product is CASSYGLRGAGELFF.

This sequence joins TRBV6-2 or TRBV6-3 and TRBJ2-5, with D maybe TRBD2 (5 bases). V lost 5 bases to trimming and J lost 5 bases, with 12 bases between them. Germline loops: CDR1 MNHEY, CDR2 SVGEGT. This CDR3 contains 13 residues. The CDR3 reads CASSRLLGETQYF. The CDR3 region has the DNA TGTGCCAGCAGTCGACTACTGGGGGAGACCCAGTACTTC.

This clonotype was detected a few times. V is TRBV15 and J is TRBJ2-3, with TRBD2 matching 15 bases. CDR3 length: 19 residues. From germline, CDR1 is LNHNV and CDR2 YYDKDF (reference sequence). The V and J ends lost 6 bases and 0 bases, in that order; junction bases with no gene match: 10. For the CDR3, the DNA is TGTGCCACCAGAGGAGGAGGACTAGCGGGAGGGACTAGCACAGATACGCAGTATTTT. Its translation is CATRGGGLAGGTSTDTQYF. Together with reference TRBV15 and TRBJ2-3, the CDR3 gives the full variable domain: DAMVIQNPRYQVTQFGKPVTLSCSQTLNHNVMYWYQQKSSQAPKLLFHYYDKDFNNEADTPDNFQSRRPNTSFCFLDIRSPGLGDTAMYLCATRGGGLAGGTSTDTQYFGPGTRLTVL.

The chain recombines TRBV18 with TRBJ2-7; 11 positions agree with TRBD2. CDR1 is KGHSH, CDR2 LQKENI, per germline. The CDR3 is 15 residues long. J lost 3 bases, V lost 4 bases, and 5 bases had no gene match. For the CDR3, the DNA is TGTGCCAGCTCACTAACTAGCGGGAGCTTCTACGAGCAGTACTTC. Amino acid sequence: CASSLTSGSFYEQYF.

The chain employs TRBV27 and TRBJ2-1, with 7 bases aligning to TRBD1. V dropped 4 bases and J dropped 3; count of bases not matched to a gene: 6. The CDR3 loop spans 15 amino acids. CDR1 and CDR2 (germline): MNHEY, SMNVEV (reference sequence). In nucleotides, the CDR3 is TGTGCCAGCAGTTCCGGGACAGAATACTACAATGAGCAGTTCTTC. Protein: CASSSGTEYYNEQFF.

The chain combines TRBV6-2 or TRBV6-3 with TRBJ1-2, with D hard to call. Trimming removed 2 bases at V and 0 bases at J, with 10 bases between. Per germline, CDR1 MNHEY and CDR2 SVGEGT. CDR3 length equals 15 residues. The CDR3 DNA reads TGTGCCAGCAGTTACCTATTCAGGACTAACTATGGCTACACCTTC. It specifies CASSYLFRTNYGYTF.

This clonotype came up a few times. The rearrangement links TRBV20-1 to TRBJ1-1, with unresolved D. Germline V lookup: CDR1 DFQATT, CDR2 SNEGSKA (reference sequence). This CDR3 contains 12 residues. V lost 2 bases, J lost 5 bases, and 9 bases lay in between. The DNA for the CDR3 is TGCAGTGCTAGAACCAGGTGGACTGAAGCTTTCTTT. Translated: CSARTRWTEAFF.

This clonotype was recorded a few times. The chain links TRBV10-3 to TRBJ1-6, with TRBD1 matching 8 bases. CDR3 length: 15 residues. The V and J ends lost 0 bases and 9 bases, in that order; junction bases with no gene match: 4. The V gene's germline CDR1 is ENHRY and CDR2 SYGVKD. The CDR3 bases are TGTGCCATCAGTGAGTCGTCGACAGGGGCTTCACCCCTCCACTTT. It yields the protein CAISESSTGASPLHF.

There are many counts of this clonotype. The DNA for the CDR3 is TGTGCCATCAGTGCGGGACAGGGGGGACCTGGGGCCAACGTCCTGACTTTC. Its translation is CAISAGQGGPGANVLTF. The chain joins TRBV10-3 to TRBJ2-6; 11 bases fit TRBD1. Germline loops: CDR1 ENHRY, CDR2 SYGVKD. J was trimmed by 2 bases and V by 4 bases; bases with no gene match: 4. This CDR3 spans 17 amino acids.

This clonotype was found many times. The chain combines TRBV28 with TRBJ2-3; D not certain. This CDR3 contains 14 residues. The V end lost 4 bases, the J end lost 1 base, and 9 bases lay between the germline ends. Germline-derived CDR1 and CDR2 are MDHEN and SYDVKM. Here the CDR3 DNA reads TGTGCCAGCAGTTCCCCCCAGCGCACAGATACGCAGTATTTT. Translating it yields CASSSPQRTDTQYF. Variable domain in full (rest from reference TRBV28 and TRBJ2-3): DVKVTQSSRYLVKRTGEKVFLECVQDMDHENMFWYRQDPGLGLRLIYFSYDVKMKEKGDIPEGYSVSREKKERFSLILESASTNQTSMYLCASSSPQRTDTQYFGPGTRLTVL.

This clonotype has at least ten counts. This chain joins TRBV7-3 and TRBJ2-2; TRBD2 matches 10 bases. The V gene's germline CDR1 is SGHTA and CDR2 FQGTGA. The CDR3 is made up of 16 amino acids. V was clipped by 5 bases and J by 3 bases; unmatched bases: 6. The CDR3 DNA follows: TGTGCCAGCAGCAAGGCCGGGACTAGCGACACCGGGGAGCTGTTTTTT. Its translation is CASSKAGTSDTGELFF.

This chain links TRBV19 with TRBJ2-6, with D hard to call. Germline V gene data show CDR1 as LNHDA and CDR2 as SQIVND (reference sequence). The CDR3 has 18 amino acids. V was cut by 0 bases and J by 0 bases, with 12 bases left in between. CDR3 sequence reads: CASSIDPPSNSGANVLTF. Here the CDR3 DNA reads TGTGCCAGTAGTATAGACCCTCCTTCCAACTCTGGGGCCAACGTCCTGACTTTC.

The chain uses TRBV28 and TRBJ2-4, with D hard to call. V was shortened by 6 bases and J by 4 bases, with 4 bases between the two germline ends. The germline V gene has CDR1 MDHEN and CDR2 SYDVKM. The CDR3 is made up of 11 amino acids. The CDR3 region has the DNA TGTGCCAGCAGATATAAAAACATTCAGTACTTC. Residues: CASRYKNIQYF.

The chain employs TRBV6-5 and TRBJ2-1; no definite D call. The V end lost 7 bases, the J end lost 10 bases, and 11 bases lay between the germline ends. CDR3 size: 11 residues. The V gene's germline CDR1 is MNHEY and CDR2 SVGAGI. The CDR3 region is CASKDGPEQFF. Written as DNA, the CDR3 is TGTGCCAGCAAAGATGGACCGGAGCAGTTCTTC.

This chain uses TRBV28 with TRBJ2-3; D is possibly TRBD2 (6 bases). The V gene lost 6 bases and the J gene lost 4 bases, with 8 bases spanning the gap. The CDR3 length is 12 residues. Germline V gene sequence: CDR1 MDHEN, CDR2 SYDVKM. The CDR3, as DNA: TGTGCCAGCAGGGGGGGACCAGATACGCAGTATTTT. This sequence encodes CASRGGPDTQYF.

The chain links TRBV12-3 or TRBV12-4 to TRBJ2-3; 10 bases are a match to TRBD2. The CDR3 sequence is 15 residues long. With V trimmed by 3 bases and J by 5 bases, 5 bases remained unmatched. The CDR3 spells CASSLSGGGGDTQYF. CDR3 in DNA: TGTGCCAGCAGTTTGAGCGGGGGGGGCGGAGATACGCAGTATTTT.

This clonotype was observed a handful of times. J is TRBJ1-1 and V is TRBV6-4; D ambiguous. CDR3 length equals 13 residues. Germline lookup yields CDR1 MRHNA and CDR2 SNTAGT. V lost 4 bases and J 1 base, leaving 7 bases between the germline ends. The CDR3 DNA reads TGTGCCAGCAGTGCCCAGTGGAACACTGAAGCTTTCTTT. Translated, it gives CASSAQWNTEAFF.

This clonotype was counted only a few times. The V and J genes are TRBV28 and TRBJ2-7, with D perhaps matching TRBD1 (6 bases). Looked up from germline, CDR1 is MDHEN and CDR2 is SYDVKM. The CDR3 is made up of 12 amino acids. V was cut by 5 bases and J by 6 bases, with 11 bases left in between. CDR3 in DNA: TGTGCCAGCAGTCCAACAGGGTTCGAGCAGTACTTC. Translated: CASSPTGFEQYF. The whole variable domain, remainder taken from reference TRBV28 and TRBJ2-7, is DVKVTQSSRYLVKRTGEKVFLECVQDMDHENMFWYRQDPGLGLRLIYFSYDVKMKEKGDIPEGYSVSREKKERFSLILESASTNQTSMYLCASSPTGFEQYFGPGTRLTVT.

The chain is built from TRBV9 and TRBJ2-7; a possible D gene is TRBD2 (7 bases). V lost 3 bases and J lost 6, with 16 bases in between. CDR1 SGDLS and CDR2 YYNGEE come from the germline V gene. This CDR3 region has 14 residues. The CDR3 region is CASSAPWEGGEQYF. DNA of the CDR3: TGTGCCAGCAGCGCCCCCTGGGAGGGGGGCGAGCAGTACTTC.

The sample holds many counts of this clonotype. This sequence joins TRBV7-2 and TRBJ1-3; perhaps TRBD1 as D (6 bases). Germline V gene lookup returns CDR1 SGHTA and CDR2 FQGNSA. V was clipped by 5 bases and J by 4 bases, with 18 bases between them. The CDR3 loop spans 16 amino acids. In DNA form, the CDR3 reads TGTGCCAGCAGCCTCTCCGGACAGATCAAGGGAAACACCATATATTTT. It translates to CASSLSGQIKGNTIYF.